This T cell receptor (beta chain) was identified during a study of response to subunit inactivated influenza vaccine. Regarding the study as a whole: Authors suggested each seasonal influenza vaccination recruits few new T cells.

TCRdb reprocessed the RT-PCR reads with MiXCR, giving one entry per CDR3 protein. The sample lists more than 250,000 distinct CDR3 sequences; about a fifth were seen once. Only a few counts were recorded for this clonotype. Its antigen is not known. The CDR3 totals 13 residues. The V end lost 7 bases, the J end lost 0 bases, and 4 bases lay between the germline ends. Looked up from germline, CDR1 is SNHLY and CDR2 is FYNNEI. Sequenced material: PBMCs from blood, taken less than 22 months after vaccination. The clonotype originates from a man aged 50-75 years who received an inactivated influenza vaccine. The chain is built from TRBV2 and TRBJ1-6; D is uncertain. The CDR3 here is CASKISYNSPLHF. The CDR3 DNA reads as TGTGCCAGCAAGATCTCCTATAATTCACCCCTCCACTTT.